The rows below give T cell receptor beta chains drawn from one sample of a study of blood T cell repertoires in COVID-19. TCRdb keeps only in-frame clones here, not all; method: immunoSEQ multiplex PCR. There are about 100,000 clones in the sample; about 90% occur only once, and approximately 7% lies in the top ten. The sequencing sample was made of peripheral blood. These receptors were taken from a man between 18 and 29 years old with COVID-19, enrolled during active disease. The CDR3 runs from the conserved cysteine through the conserved F or W. A D gene is named only where the DNA matches it firmly.

j_call v_call d_call cdr3_nt cdr3_aa
TRBJ1-1 TRBV18 TRBD1 TGTGCCAGCTCACCGACAGGGGGTCTCTACACTGAAGCTTTCTTT CASSPTGGLYTEAFF
TRBJ2-2 TRBV10-3 NA TGTGCCATCAGAGAGGACTTGAACACCGGGGAGCTGTTTTTT CAIREDLNTGELFF
TRBJ2-7 TRBV5-5 NA TGTGCCAGCAGCTTCGGGGTAGTCGATTCCTACGAGCAGTACTTC CASSFGVVDSYEQYF
TRBJ2-1 TRBV29-1 TRBD2 TGCAGCGTGCCCACTAGCGGCTCCTACAATGAGCAGTTCTTC CSVPTSGSYNEQFF
TRBJ1-2 TRBV2 TRBD1 TGTGCCAGCGTGTGGACAGGGAGCTATGGCTACACCTTC CASVWTGSYGYTF
TRBJ2-3 TRBV7-2 NA TGTGCCAGCAGCGTGACAGTTGGCACAGATACGCAGTATTTT CASSVTVGTDTQYF
TRBJ1-6 TRBV7-6 NA TGTGCCAGCAGCTTAGGTCGGGGGAAAAATTCACCCCTCCACTTT CASSLGRGKNSPLHF
TRBJ1-3 TRBV5-1 TRBD1 TGCGCCAGCAGCGCGGGGACAGGGGGATCTGGAAACACCATATATTTT CASSAGTGGSGNTIYF
TRBJ1-5 TRBV15 NA TGTGCCACCAGCAGAGGGTGGCTTGGGGCAAGTAGCAATCAGCCCCAGCATTTT CATSRGWLGASSNQPQHF
TRBJ2-7 TRBV14 NA TGTGCCAGCAGCCACTTACCTACCTACGAGCAGTACTTC CASSHLPTYEQYF
TRBJ2-3 TRBV10-3 TRBD2 TGTGCCATCAGTGACACGGCGGGGGAGGATACGCAGTATTTT CAISDTAGEDTQYF
TRBJ1-1 TRBV4-2 TRBD1 TGTGCCAGCAGCCCCGGGACAGGGGGCACTGAAGCTTTCTTT CASSPGTGGTEAFF
TRBJ2-7 TRBV4-2 TRBD2 TGTGCCAGCAGCCAAGATCGGACTAGCAGCTACGAGCAGTACTTC CASSQDRTSSYEQYF
TRBJ2-1 TRBV13 TRBD2 TGTGCCAGCAGCTTAGTGGGCGGGGGACTAGAAGATGAGCAGTTCTTC CASSLVGGGLEDEQFF
TRBJ1-5 TRBV29-1 TRBD1 TGCAGCGTTAAAATGAGGGACAGGGGAAATCAGCCCCAGCATTTT CSVKMRDRGNQPQHF
TRBJ2-3 TRBV20-1 TRBD2 TGCAGTGCCAGTGGGGCGGGAGTAGGAGATACGCAGTATTTT CSASGAGVGDTQYF
TRBJ2-7 TRBV27 TRBD2 TGTGCCAGCAGTTTATCGGGCGGGGGTTCCTACGAGCAGTACTTC CASSLSGGGSYEQYF